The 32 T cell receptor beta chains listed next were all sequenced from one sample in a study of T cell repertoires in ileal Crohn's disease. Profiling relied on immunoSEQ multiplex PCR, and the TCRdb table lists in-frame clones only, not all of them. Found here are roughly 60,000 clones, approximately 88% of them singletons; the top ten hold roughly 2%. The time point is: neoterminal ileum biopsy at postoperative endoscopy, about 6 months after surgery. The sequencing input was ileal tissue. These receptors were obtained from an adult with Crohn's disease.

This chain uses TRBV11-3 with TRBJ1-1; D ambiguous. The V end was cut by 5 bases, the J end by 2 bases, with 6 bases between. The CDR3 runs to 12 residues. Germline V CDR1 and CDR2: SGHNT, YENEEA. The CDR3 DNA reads TGTGCCAGCAGCCTCTCCAACACTGAAGCTTTCTTT. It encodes CASSLSNTEAFF.

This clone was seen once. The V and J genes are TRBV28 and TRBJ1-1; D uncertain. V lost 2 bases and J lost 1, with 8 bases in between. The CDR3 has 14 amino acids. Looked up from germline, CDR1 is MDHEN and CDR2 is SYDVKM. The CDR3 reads CASSLIAANTEAFF. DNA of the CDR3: TGTGCCAGCAGTTTAATTGCGGCGAACACTGAAGCTTTCTTT.

CDR3 nucleotide sequence: TGTGCCAGCTCACCCTTCCCGGGTGGAGAAAAACTGTTTTTT. Translating gives CASSPFPGGEKLFF. J is TRBJ1-4 and V is TRBV18, with D hard to call. CDR3 size: 14 residues. Germline values: CDR1 KGHSH, CDR2 LQKENI. Trimming took off 3 bases at V and 8 bases at J, with 13 bases between the two ends.

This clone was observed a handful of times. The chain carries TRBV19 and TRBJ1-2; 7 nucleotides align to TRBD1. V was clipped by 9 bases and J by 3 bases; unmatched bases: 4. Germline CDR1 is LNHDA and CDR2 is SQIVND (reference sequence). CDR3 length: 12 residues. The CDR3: CASIGTDYGYTF. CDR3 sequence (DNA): TGTGCCAGCATTGGGACAGACTATGGCTACACCTTC.

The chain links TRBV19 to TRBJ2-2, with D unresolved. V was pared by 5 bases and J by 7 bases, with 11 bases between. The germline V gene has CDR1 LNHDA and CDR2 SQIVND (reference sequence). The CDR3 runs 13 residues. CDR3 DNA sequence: TGTGCCAGTAGTTTTACAATGATCGGGGAGCTGTTTTTT. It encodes CASSFTMIGELFF.

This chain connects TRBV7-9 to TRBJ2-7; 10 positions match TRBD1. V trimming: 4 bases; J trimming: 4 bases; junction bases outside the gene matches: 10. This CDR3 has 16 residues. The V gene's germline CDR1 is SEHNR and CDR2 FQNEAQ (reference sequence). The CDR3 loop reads CASSSFTGQGRYEQYF. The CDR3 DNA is TGTGCCAGCAGCTCGTTTACGGGACAGGGGAGGTACGAGCAGTACTTC.

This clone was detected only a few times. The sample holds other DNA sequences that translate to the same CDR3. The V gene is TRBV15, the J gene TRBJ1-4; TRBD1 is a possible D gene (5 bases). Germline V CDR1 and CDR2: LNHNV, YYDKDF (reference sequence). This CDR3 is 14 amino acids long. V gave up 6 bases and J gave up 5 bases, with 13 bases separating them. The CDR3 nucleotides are TGTGCCACCAGTACGGGGGGTAGGAATGAAAAACTGTTTTTT. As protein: CATSTGGRNEKLFF.

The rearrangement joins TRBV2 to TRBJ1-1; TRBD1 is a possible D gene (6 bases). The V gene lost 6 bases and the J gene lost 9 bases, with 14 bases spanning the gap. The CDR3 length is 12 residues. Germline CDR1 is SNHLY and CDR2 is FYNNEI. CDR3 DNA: TGTGCCAGCAGCCGTAGACAGGAAAAAGCTTTCTTT. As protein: CASSRRQEKAFF.

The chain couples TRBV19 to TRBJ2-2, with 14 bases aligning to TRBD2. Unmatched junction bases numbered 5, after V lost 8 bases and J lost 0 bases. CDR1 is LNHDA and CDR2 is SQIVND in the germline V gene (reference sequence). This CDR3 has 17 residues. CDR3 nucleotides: TGTGCCAGTGGGCTGACTAGCGGGGGGGCGAACACCGGGGAGCTGTTTTTT. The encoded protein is CASGLTSGGANTGELFF.

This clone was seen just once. The DNA of the CDR3 is TGTGCCAGCAGAGAGAGCGGGAGAGTAAACGAGCAGTACTTC. Amino acid sequence: CASRESGRVNEQYF. This chain links TRBV6-5 with TRBJ2-7; 8 nucleotides agree with TRBD2. The J segment lost 5 bases and the V segment lost 6 bases, leaving 9 bases of the junction unmatched. The CDR3 spans 14 residues. Germline V gives CDR1 MNHEY, CDR2 SVGAGI.

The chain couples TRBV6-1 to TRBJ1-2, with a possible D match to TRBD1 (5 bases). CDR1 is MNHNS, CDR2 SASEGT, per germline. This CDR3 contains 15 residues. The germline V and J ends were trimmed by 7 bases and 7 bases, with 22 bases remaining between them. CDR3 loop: CASNGLTAGGGGYTF. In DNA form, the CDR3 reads TGTGCCAGCAACGGATTGACAGCGGGCGGCGGTGGCTACACCTTC.

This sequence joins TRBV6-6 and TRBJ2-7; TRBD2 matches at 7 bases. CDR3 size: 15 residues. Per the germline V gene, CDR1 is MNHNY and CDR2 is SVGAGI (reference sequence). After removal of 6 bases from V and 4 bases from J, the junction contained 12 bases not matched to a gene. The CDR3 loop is CASRDRSGNVYEQYF. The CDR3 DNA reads TGTGCCAGCAGAGATCGGAGCGGGAACGTTTACGAGCAGTACTTC.

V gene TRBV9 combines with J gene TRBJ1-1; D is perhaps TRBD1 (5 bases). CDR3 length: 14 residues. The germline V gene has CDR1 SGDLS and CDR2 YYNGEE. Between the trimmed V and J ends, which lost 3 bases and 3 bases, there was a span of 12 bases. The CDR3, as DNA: TGTGCCAGCAGCGCTCGTGGGGGGGACACTGAAGCTTTCTTT. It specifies CASSARGGDTEAFF.

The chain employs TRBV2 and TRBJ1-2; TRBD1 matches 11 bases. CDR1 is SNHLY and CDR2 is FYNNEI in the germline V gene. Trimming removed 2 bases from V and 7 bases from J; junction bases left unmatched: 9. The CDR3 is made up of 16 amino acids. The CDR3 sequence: CASSESWTGGASGYTF. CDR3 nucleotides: TGTGCCAGCAGTGAATCTTGGACAGGGGGCGCGTCTGGCTACACCTTC.

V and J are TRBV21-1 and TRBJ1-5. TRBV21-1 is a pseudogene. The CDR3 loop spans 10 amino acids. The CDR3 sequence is CASSSQRQHF. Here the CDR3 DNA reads TGTGCCAGCAGCTCTCAGCGCCAGCATTTT.

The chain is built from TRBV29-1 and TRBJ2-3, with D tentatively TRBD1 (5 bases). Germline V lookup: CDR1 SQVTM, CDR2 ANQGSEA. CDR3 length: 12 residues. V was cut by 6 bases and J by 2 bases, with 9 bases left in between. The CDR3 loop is CSVDIDTDTQYF. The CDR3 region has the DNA TGCAGCGTGGACATCGACACAGATACGCAGTATTTT.

CDR3 nucleotides: TGTGCCAGCAGTTTAGGTCGGTATGGCTACACCTTC. Protein: CASSLGRYGYTF. The chain recombines TRBV28 with TRBJ1-2, with D hard to call. Germline CDR1 MDHEN, CDR2 SYDVKM. The CDR3 runs 12 residues. Trimming removed 2 bases from V and 5 bases from J, with 6 bases in between.

CDR3 protein: CASRPTSGGDFLFF. The CDR3 region has the DNA TGTGCCAGCAGACCCACTAGCGGGGGGGATTTTTTGTTCTTC. This chain uses TRBV6-1 with TRBJ2-1; TRBD2 matches 13 bases. Germline assignment: CDR1 MNHNS and CDR2 SASEGT. V lost 6 bases, J lost 15 bases, and 11 bases stayed unmatched. The CDR3 runs to 14 residues.

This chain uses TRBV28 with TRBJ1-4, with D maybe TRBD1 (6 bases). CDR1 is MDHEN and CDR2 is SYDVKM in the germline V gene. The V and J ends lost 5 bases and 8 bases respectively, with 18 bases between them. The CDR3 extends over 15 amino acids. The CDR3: CASSPRTARNEKLFF. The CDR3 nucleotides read TGTGCCAGCAGTCCGCGGACAGCCCGCAACGAAAAACTGTTTTTT.

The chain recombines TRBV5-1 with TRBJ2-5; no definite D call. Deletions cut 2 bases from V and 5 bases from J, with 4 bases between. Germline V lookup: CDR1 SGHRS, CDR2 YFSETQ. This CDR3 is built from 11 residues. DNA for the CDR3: TGCGCCAGCAGCTTAGAGGAGACCCAGTACTTC. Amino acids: CASSLEETQYF.

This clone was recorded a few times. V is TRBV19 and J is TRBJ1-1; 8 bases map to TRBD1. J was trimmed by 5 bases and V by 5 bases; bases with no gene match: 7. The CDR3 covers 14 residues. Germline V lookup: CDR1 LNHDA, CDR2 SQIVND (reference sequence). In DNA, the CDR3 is TGTGCCAGTAGTGGGACAGGTCCGTGGACTGAAGCTTTCTTT. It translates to CASSGTGPWTEAFF. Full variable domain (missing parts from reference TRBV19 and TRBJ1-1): DGGITQSPKYLFRKEGQNVTLSCEQNLNHDAMYWYRQDPGQGLRLIYYSQIVNDFQKGDIAEGYSVSREKKESFPLTVTSAQKNPTAFYLCASSGTGPWTEAFFGQGTRLTVV.

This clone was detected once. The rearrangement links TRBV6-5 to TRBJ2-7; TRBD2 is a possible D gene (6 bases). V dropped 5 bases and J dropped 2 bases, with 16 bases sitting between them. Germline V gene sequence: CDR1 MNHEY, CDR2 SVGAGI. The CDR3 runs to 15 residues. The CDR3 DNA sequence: TGTGCCAGCAGTCTCGGGTTTGGGGGGACCTACGAGCAGTACGTC. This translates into CASSLGFGGTYEQYV.

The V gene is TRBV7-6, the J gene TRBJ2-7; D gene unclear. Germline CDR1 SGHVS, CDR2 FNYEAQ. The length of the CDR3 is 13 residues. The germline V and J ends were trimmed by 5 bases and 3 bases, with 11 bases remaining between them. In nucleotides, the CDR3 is TGTGCCAGCAGCCTAACCCAGGACTACGAGCAGTACGTC. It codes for CASSLTQDYEQYV.

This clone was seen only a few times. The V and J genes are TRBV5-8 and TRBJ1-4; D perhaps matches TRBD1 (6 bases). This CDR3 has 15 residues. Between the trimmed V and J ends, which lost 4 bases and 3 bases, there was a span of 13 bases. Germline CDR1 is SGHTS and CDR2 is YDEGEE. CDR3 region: CASSRGTTPNEKLFF. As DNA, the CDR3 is TGTGCCAGCAGCAGGGGGACTACGCCTAATGAAAAACTGTTTTTT.

CDR3 DNA: TGCGCCAGCAGTCAATCCGAGCCTTACTATGGCTACACCTTC. Protein product: CASSQSEPYYGYTF. The chain uses TRBV23-1 and TRBJ1-2; no firm D call. TRBV23-1 is recorded as an ORF, its role being uncertain. V was cut by 0 bases and J by 3 bases, with 8 bases left in between. The CDR3 is 14 amino acids.

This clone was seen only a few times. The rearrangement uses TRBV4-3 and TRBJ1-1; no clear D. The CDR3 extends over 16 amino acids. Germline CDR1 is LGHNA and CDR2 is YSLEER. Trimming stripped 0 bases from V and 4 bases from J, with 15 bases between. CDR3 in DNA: TGCGCCAGCAGCCAAGATCTCGGGGTTCCGGTCACTGAAGCTTTCTTT. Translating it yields CASSQDLGVPVTEAFF.

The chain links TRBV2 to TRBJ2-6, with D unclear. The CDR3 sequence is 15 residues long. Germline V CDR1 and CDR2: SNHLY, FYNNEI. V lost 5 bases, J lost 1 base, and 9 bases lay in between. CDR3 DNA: TGTGCCAGCAGTCCCACAGCTTCTGGGGCCAACGTCCTGACTTTC. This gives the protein CASSPTASGANVLTF.

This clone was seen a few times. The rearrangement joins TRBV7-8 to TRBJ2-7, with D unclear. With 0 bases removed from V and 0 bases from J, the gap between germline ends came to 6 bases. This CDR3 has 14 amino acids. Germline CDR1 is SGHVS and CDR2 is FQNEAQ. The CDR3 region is CASSLAPRSYEQYF. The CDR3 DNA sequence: TGTGCCAGCAGCTTAGCCCCCCGCTCCTACGAGCAGTACTTC.

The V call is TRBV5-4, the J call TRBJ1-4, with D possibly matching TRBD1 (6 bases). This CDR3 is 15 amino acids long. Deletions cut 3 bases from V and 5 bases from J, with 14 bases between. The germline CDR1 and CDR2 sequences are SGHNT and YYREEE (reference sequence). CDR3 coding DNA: TGTGCCAGCAGCTCTGGGGTGGGGGCGAATGAAAAACTGTTTTTT. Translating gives CASSSGVGANEKLFF.

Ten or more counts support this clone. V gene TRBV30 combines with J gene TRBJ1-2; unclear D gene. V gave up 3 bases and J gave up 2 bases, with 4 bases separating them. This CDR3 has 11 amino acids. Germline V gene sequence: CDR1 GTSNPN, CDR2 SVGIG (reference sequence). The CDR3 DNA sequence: TGTGCCTGGAGCAGGAACTATGGCTACACCTTC. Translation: CAWSRNYGYTF. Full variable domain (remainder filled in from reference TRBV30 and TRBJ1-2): SQTIHQWPATLVQPVGSPLSLECTVEGTSNPNLYWYRQAAGRGLQLLFYSVGIGQISSEVPQNLSASRPQDRQFILSSKKLLLSDSGFYLCAWSRNYGYTFGSGTRLTVV.

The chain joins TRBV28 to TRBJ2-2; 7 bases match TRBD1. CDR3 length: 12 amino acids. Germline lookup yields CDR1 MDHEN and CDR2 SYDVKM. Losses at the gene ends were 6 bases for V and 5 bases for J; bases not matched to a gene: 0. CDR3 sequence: CASRGQTGELFF. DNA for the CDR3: TGTGCCAGCAGGGGACAGACCGGGGAGCTGTTTTTT.

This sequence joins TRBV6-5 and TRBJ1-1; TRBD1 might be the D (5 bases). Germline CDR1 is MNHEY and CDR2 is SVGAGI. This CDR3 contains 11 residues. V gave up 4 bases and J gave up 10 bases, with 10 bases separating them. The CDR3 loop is CASSSIGGAFF. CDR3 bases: TGTGCCAGCAGTTCCATCGGGGGAGCTTTCTTT.